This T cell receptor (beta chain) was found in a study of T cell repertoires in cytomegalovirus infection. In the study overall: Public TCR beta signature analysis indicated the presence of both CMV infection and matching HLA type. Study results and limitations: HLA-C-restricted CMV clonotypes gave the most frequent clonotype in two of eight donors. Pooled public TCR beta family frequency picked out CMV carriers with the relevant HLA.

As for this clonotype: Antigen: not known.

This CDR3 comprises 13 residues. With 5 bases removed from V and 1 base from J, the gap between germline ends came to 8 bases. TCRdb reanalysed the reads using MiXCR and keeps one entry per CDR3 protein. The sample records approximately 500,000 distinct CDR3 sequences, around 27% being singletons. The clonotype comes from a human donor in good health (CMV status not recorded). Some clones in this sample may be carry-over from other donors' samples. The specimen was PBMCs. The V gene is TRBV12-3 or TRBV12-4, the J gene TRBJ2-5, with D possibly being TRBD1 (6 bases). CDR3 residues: CASSTDSQETQYF. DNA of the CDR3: TGTGCCAGCAGTACGGACAGCCAAGAGACCCAGTACTTC.